Listed here are 7 T cell receptor beta chains from one sample, sequenced in a study of cytomegalovirus exposure and HLA in healthy donors. The study ran its PCR with 60 Vbeta and 13 Jbeta primers. Here immunoSEQ multiplex PCR was the method, and the copy in TCRdb shows in-frame clones only, minus some. The table records about 78,000 clones, 65% to 80% of them present only once. Material for sequencing was PBMCs. The receptors originated from a woman aged 40 to 50 in good health and CMV-seropositive.

This clone was recorded once. This chain uses TRBV14 with TRBJ2-5, with 7 bases matching TRBD2. V lost 3 bases, J lost 1 base, and 17 bases stayed unmatched. CDR1 and CDR2 (germline): SGHDN, FVKESK. The CDR3 consists of 19 residues. This CDR3 reads CASSQGGLVWRNSQETQYF. CDR3 in DNA: TGTGCCAGCAGCCAGGGCGGACTAGTCTGGAGGAATAGCCAAGAGACCCAGTACTTC.

This rearrangement joins TRBV5-8 to TRBJ1-2, with a weak D call TRBD1 (5 bases). Trimming shortened V by 2 bases and J by 3 bases, and 14 bases separated the two germline ends. The CDR3 runs 15 residues. Germline CDR1 SGHTS, CDR2 YDEGEE. The CDR3 region is CASSFRQGSYYGYTF. CDR3 nucleotide sequence: TGTGCCAGCAGCTTTCGTCAGGGCAGTTACTATGGCTACACCTTC.

This clone was seen many times. This chain connects TRBV4-2 to TRBJ2-7, with 10 bases fitting TRBD2. Germline V lookup: CDR1 LGHNA, CDR2 YNFKEQ. The V segment lost 4 bases and the J segment 7 bases; nucleotides outside the gene matches: 10. CDR3 length equals 15 residues. In DNA, the CDR3 is TGTGCCAGCAGCCCGTTCAGCGGGAGGGCTGGGGAGCAGTACTTC. Its protein is CASSPFSGRAGEQYF.

This clone showed up just once. The rearrangement uses TRBV10-1 and TRBJ2-7, with D uncertain. Germline V gene data show CDR1 as WNHNN and CDR2 as SYGVQD (reference sequence). Trimming removed 2 bases from V and 0 bases from J, with 14 bases in between. This CDR3 comprises 16 residues. The CDR3 loop is CASSESQALGSYEQYF. The CDR3 DNA follows: TGCGCCAGCAGTGAGAGCCAGGCCCTGGGCTCCTACGAGCAGTACTTC.

This clone was recorded once. CDR3 amino acids: CAWSDSSPTFTGELFF. CDR3 in DNA: TGTGCCTGGAGTGACTCTTCCCCAACCTTCACCGGGGAGCTGTTTTTT. This rearrangement joins TRBV30 to TRBJ2-2; D gene uncertain. Per the germline V gene, CDR1 is GTSNPN and CDR2 is SVGIG (reference sequence). CDR3 size: 16 residues. V shed 1 base and J shed 4 bases, with 16 bases lying between them.

This chain connects TRBV5-8 to TRBJ2-1, with TRBD2 matching 10 bases. V gave up 3 bases and J gave up 0 bases; unmatched junction bases: 6. Germline CDR1 SGHTS, CDR2 YDEGEE. This CDR3 comprises 17 residues. CDR3 coding DNA: TGTGCCAGCAGCTGGACTAGCGGTTCAAGCTCCTACAATGAGCAGTTCTTC. Amino acids: CASSWTSGSSSYNEQFF.

This chain uses TRBV30 with TRBJ2-7; D might be TRBD1 (6 bases). The CDR3 is 13 residues long. Germline V CDR1 and CDR2: GTSNPN, SVGIG (reference sequence). V was pared by 1 base and J by 6 bases, with 13 bases between. The CDR3 DNA sequence: TGTGCCTGGAGTGAGGCAGGGGAGCGCGAGCAGTACTTC. It translates to CAWSEAGEREQYF.